This TCR beta chain stems from a study of blood T cells in healthy people across ages. Findings of the study overall: While age rose, TCR beta diversity per million T cells dropped in a roughly linear way. Greater diversity and more naive CD4+ cells were seen in long-lived donors than in aged donors.

The CDR3 extends over 13 amino acids. The V end was cut by 5 bases, the J end by 0 bases, with 8 bases between. Sample-barcoded 5' priming and a J-beta primer mix drove a second PCR of roughly 6 to 12 cycles. Each cDNA was tagged by a template-switch adaptor containing 12 random nucleotides. TCRdb itself ran the 5' RACE reads through MiXCR, one entry per CDR3 protein. The profile covers more than 550,000 distinct CDR3 sequences, with approximately 21% appearing a single time and less than 25% taken by the ten largest. Ten or more counts support this clonotype. Its antigen is currently unknown. This receptor was obtained from a man in his 70s in good health. The chain has TRBV12-3 or TRBV12-4 and TRBJ2-7; no clear D. Sequenced: blood. The DNA of the CDR3 is TGTGCCAGCAGTGTAGGCAGCTCCTACGAGCAGTACTTC. As protein: CASSVGSSYEQYF.